These 15 T cell receptor beta chains share one sample of origin, sequenced in a study of PD-1 blockade in classical Hodgkin lymphoma. Regarding time point: cycle 4 day 1 (C4D1), after less than 7 weeks of nivolumab. Every single patient, without exception, relapsed after autologous stem cell transplantation, and brentuximab vedotin exposure varied. TCRdb keeps only in-frame clones here, not all; method: immunoSEQ multiplex PCR. Of about 44,000 clones listed, roughly 70% are singletons. The source was peripheral blood mononuclear cells (PBMCs), collected before the fourth cycle of nivolumab. Receptor source: a human donor with classical Hodgkin lymphoma.

This rearrangement joins TRBV7-4 to TRBJ2-2; D gene uncertain. The length of the CDR3 is 14 residues. The germline CDR1 and CDR2 sequences are SGHVT and SQSDAQ. Trimming removed 5 bases from V and 8 bases from J, with 15 bases in between. The CDR3 DNA is TGTGCCAGCAGCACATACTCGCATGGGGGGGAGCTGTTTTTT. Its translation is CASSTYSHGGELFF.

This clone came up a few times. The rearrangement links TRBV7-2 to TRBJ1-5, with D perhaps matching TRBD1 (5 bases). This CDR3 region has 16 residues. Germline CDR1 reads SGHTA; CDR2 reads FQGNSA. Trimming stripped 5 bases from V and 6 bases from J, with 20 bases between. CDR3 sequence: CASSPKDRAVGQPQHF. CDR3 in DNA: TGTGCCAGCAGCCCGAAAGACAGAGCGGTCGGTCAGCCCCAGCATTTT.

The rearrangement uses TRBV28 and TRBJ2-7, with D hard to call. The germline V and J ends were trimmed by 1 base and 2 bases, with 3 bases remaining between them. CDR3 length: 12 residues. Germline CDR1 is MDHEN and CDR2 is SYDVKM. For the CDR3, the DNA is TGTGCCAGCAGTTTATTCCCCTACGAGCAGTACTTC. Amino acids: CASSLFPYEQYF.

Of note for this clone: This may come from a read error, since a much larger clone is one base off. The chain recombines TRBV7-2 with TRBJ1-1; D possibly corresponds to TRBD1 (6 bases). Trimming took 3 bases from V and 1 from J, leaving 6 bases between them. The CDR3 runs 13 residues. Germline V CDR1 and CDR2: SGHTA, FQGNSA. CDR3 nucleotides: TGTGCCAGCAGCTTGGGGGCGAACACTGAAGCTTTCTTT. Translation gives CASSLGANTEAFF.

The V gene is TRBV7-2, the J gene TRBJ1-4; D remains ambiguous. This CDR3 has 14 residues. The germline CDR1 and CDR2 sequences are SGHTA and FQGNSA. V gave up 5 bases and J gave up 8 bases, with 15 bases separating them. CDR3: CASSPRNLGEKLFF. CDR3 coding DNA: TGTGCCAGCAGCCCCCGAAATTTGGGGGAAAAACTGTTTTTT.

This clone is categorized as medium-sized (0.01 to 0.1%). This rearrangement joins TRBV27 to TRBJ1-1; 9 bases map to TRBD1. V shed 5 bases, J shed 0 bases, and the junction held 4 bases outside the gene matches. This CDR3 region has 15 residues. The germline V gene has CDR1 MNHEY and CDR2 SMNVEV (reference sequence). The chain's CDR3 is CASSARQGVNTEAFF. The CDR3 DNA is TGTGCCAGCAGTGCCCGACAGGGGGTGAACACTGAAGCTTTCTTT.

This chain links TRBV10-1 with TRBJ1-6; 7 bases fit TRBD1. V lost 4 bases to trimming and J lost 9 bases; unmatched junction nucleotides: 3. CDR3 size: 13 residues. Germline V gene lookup returns CDR1 WNHNN and CDR2 SYGVQD (reference sequence). The CDR3 coding sequence is TGCGCCAGCAGTGCCGGGACAGTTTCACCCCTCCACTTT. It specifies CASSAGTVSPLHF.

This clone was seen only a few times. This chain uses TRBV9 with TRBJ1-2; 11 nucleotides agree with TRBD1. Unmatched junction bases numbered 3, after V lost 3 bases and J lost 5 bases. Germline CDR1 and CDR2: SGDLS and YYNGEE. The CDR3 extends over 14 amino acids. The CDR3: CASSDRDRGYGYTF. CDR3 bases: TGTGCCAGCAGCGACCGGGACAGGGGGTATGGCTACACCTTC.

This clone was seen a single time. The chain's CDR3 is CASSLDSGTGELFF. Written as DNA, the CDR3 is TGTGCCAGCAGCTTGGATTCGGGCACCGGGGAGCTGTTTTTT. The V and J genes are TRBV7-2 and TRBJ2-2; D remains unclear. V shed 3 bases and J shed 4 bases, with 9 bases lying between them. Germline V CDR1 and CDR2: SGHTA, FQGNSA. The CDR3 totals 14 residues.

This chain joins TRBV30 and TRBJ1-5; D ambiguous. This CDR3 comprises 15 residues. The V end lost 0 bases, the J end lost 0 bases, and 9 bases lay between the germline ends. Germline V CDR1 and CDR2: GTSNPN, SVGIG (reference sequence). CDR3 nucleotides: TGTGCCTGGAGTGTAGGAGATTATAGCAATCAGCCCCAGCATTTT. Residues: CAWSVGDYSNQPQHF.

This clone is medium-sized by share. This sequence joins TRBV28 and TRBJ2-1; D is uncertain. There are 13 residues in the CDR3. V dropped 7 bases and J dropped 9 bases, with 16 bases sitting between them. The germline gives CDR1 MDHEN, CDR2 SYDVKM. CDR3 region: CASTLRLPGEQFF. CDR3 coding DNA: TGTGCCAGCACTCTCAGGCTCCCGGGTGAGCAGTTCTTC.

V usage is TRBV7-8 and J usage is TRBJ1-5, with 10 bases that match TRBD1. There are 16 residues in the CDR3. With 4 bases clipped from V and 6 bases from J, the junction kept 9 bases outside the gene matches. CDR1 is SGHVS and CDR2 is FQNEAQ in the germline V gene. CDR3 nucleotides: TGTGCCAGCAGCTCCACCAGGGGGGACAGGGGTCAGCCCCAGCATTTT. It translates to CASSSTRGDRGQPQHF.

Only a few counts were recorded for this clone. V gene TRBV28 combines with J gene TRBJ2-5; possibly TRBD1 for D (5 bases). The CDR3 loop spans 17 amino acids. Between the trimmed V and J ends, which lost 5 bases and 4 bases, there was a span of 23 bases. Germline CDR1 is MDHEN and CDR2 is SYDVKM. The DNA of the CDR3 is TGTGCCAGCAGTCCCTTAGGGGTACGCCCCGATAGAGAGACCCAGTACTTC. Translated: CASSPLGVRPDRETQYF.

The V gene is TRBV29-1, the J gene TRBJ2-5, with TRBD2 matching over 14 bases. This CDR3 contains 15 residues. Per germline, CDR1 SQVTM and CDR2 ANQGSEA. With V trimmed by 5 bases and J by 1 base, 3 bases remained unmatched. The chain's CDR3 is CSVQGTSGGQETQYF. CDR3 in DNA: TGCAGCGTTCAGGGGACTAGCGGGGGCCAAGAGACCCAGTACTTC.

The chain recombines TRBV6-5 with TRBJ2-7, with 10 bases identical to TRBD1. This CDR3 region has 15 residues. J lost 4 bases, V lost 5 bases, and 8 bases had no gene match. Per the germline V gene, CDR1 is MNHEY and CDR2 is SVGAGI. The CDR3 DNA sequence: TGTGCCAGCAGTCCTTGGGGACAGGGGATTTACGAGCAGTACTTC. As protein: CASSPWGQGIYEQYF.